This T cell receptor (beta chain) was sequenced during a study of radiotherapy plus CTLA-4 blockade in lung cancer. Note on this clone: What it binds is not known.

Measured with immunoSEQ multiplex PCR; TCRdb has only the in-frame clones, and not every one. The sample includes 60,000 to 70,000 clones, 65% to 80% of them seen just once. Study-level results: After treatment with radiotherapy plus ipilimumab, TCR clones that came from the tumor expanded in blood.

V shed 7 bases and J 2 bases; nucleotides not matched to a gene: 7. The CDR3 runs 15 residues. CDR1 and CDR2 (germline): LNHDA, SQIVND (reference sequence). The receptor was isolated from a human donor with non-small cell lung cancer who had a complete response to radiotherapy plus ipilimumab. The sequencing used peripheral blood, collected from a patient treated with radiotherapy plus ipilimumab. The rearrangement links TRBV19 to TRBJ1-5; 8 bases are shared with TRBD1. This chain's CDR3 is CASTRPGGGNQPQHF. Here the CDR3 DNA reads TGTGCCAGTACCCGCCCAGGGGGCGGCAATCAGCCCCAGCATTTT.